This paragraph covers one T cell receptor beta chain sequence. The specificity of this receptor is unknown. Per-nucleotide qualities are absent, and no much larger clonotype sits a single base away. This sample's time point label indicates: about 28 days (+/-7) after the second vaccine dose. Because spike-specific TCR depth and breadth did not differ between the two schedules, AZD1222 recipients who got a second dose at roughly 4 weeks were pooled with those who got a second dose at roughly 12 weeks. Vaccinee samples were obtained from the UK trials COV001 and COV002, which included a single-blind randomized controlled phase 2/3 trial of AZD1222 (ChAdOx1 nCoV-19) in healthy adults. Trial participant PBMC samples were collected at day 0 and day 28 after the second dose for TCRbeta chain sequencing. The CDR3 regions of human TCRbeta chains were subjected to immunosequencing. On the authors' methods: Repertoire TCRs were checked for matches against a reference library of SARS-CoV-2-specific TCRs that had been generated using the MIRA antigen-specificity platform. Breadth meant the fraction of unique TCRs that were SARS-CoV-2-associated, whereas depth meant the fraction of total T cells that were SARS-CoV-2-associated. Using the MIRA data, each spike-specific TCR was assigned both to the spike region to which the TCR was reactive and to a CD4 or CD8 class. Log10-transformed breadth and depth values were compared by one-way ANOVA with Sidak's multiple comparisons tests. The immuneACCESS repertoire file appears here via TCRdb, limited to in-frame rearrangements. These files lack a portion of the clones; in checked studies, under half of the deficit traces to unresolved V genes, and the cause of the others is not known. V and J calls and clone size are given by that table; D and trimming were obtained from the DNA. The sample table lists tens of thousands of clones, 87% of them with a count of one. Roughly 2.7% of the sample belongs to the ten largest clones.

Counted from cysteine to phenylalanine, this CDR3 has 13 amino acids. CDR3 DNA only is kept here, 39 bases in frame from base 1. The CDR1 and CDR2 encoded by the germline V gene are KGHSH and LQKENI. The germline ends are 10 bases apart after V is trimmed by 2 bases and J by 5 bases. The data stem from a study of T cell responses to AZD1222 COVID-19 vaccine (dated by TCRdb to the early 2020s). Background for the entire study: A total of approximately 250 trial participants underwent TCR sequencing, of whom about 200 had received two doses of AZD1222 and about 25 had received two doses of the MenACWY control vaccine. Trial participants were enrolled into age subgroups of 18-55, 56-69 and 70-plus years, which contained about 150, 28 and 57 TCR-sequenced participants, respectively. The paper's findings and limits, for the study overall: After two AZD1222 doses, spike-specific TCR breadth and depth were significantly higher than at day 0 and than in MenACWY recipients. Conclusions about previously exposed vaccinees are limited, since just a handful of AZD1222 recipients were seropositive for SARS-CoV-2 at baseline. The 56-69-year group was small, and its depth increase did not reach significance, likely because of low power. Nearly half of unique spike-specific TCRs reportedly recognized epitopes outside regions mutated in the B.1.351 and B.1.1.7 variants. No day 14 peak-response samples were available, so repertoires were characterized only after the peak T cell response. Most participants were white British and females outnumbered males, and the authors suggested that clonal diversity may have been underestimated. The vaccine-associated CD4 TCRs covered the entire spike protein, and the dominant responses fell in regions 160-218 and 743-854.

The input for sequencing was peripheral blood, taken 28 days after the second AZD1222 dose. This sequence was found in an adult who received the AZD1222 COVID-19 vaccine. The chain is encoded by TRBV18 joined to TRBJ2-7, with TRBD1 perhaps the D gene, on 6 matching bases. The CDR3 protein is CASSPNGQNEQYF. The DNA reads TGTGCCAGCTCACCAAACGGACAGAACGAGCAGTACTTC.